The source of this T cell receptor (beta chain) is a study of blood T cells in healthy people across ages (dated by TCRdb to the mid-2010s). Regarding the research as a whole: In model experiments, template switching captured about one uniquely barcoded TCR beta cDNA molecule for every two T cells. The donors were split into four age groups: young (average 16 years), middle-aged (39), aged (over 55) and long-lived (roughly 77). To avoid experimental bias, donors of different ages were distributed randomly across sequencing lanes. Two additional independent replicas of 1 million unique cDNA reads from the same blood draw were analyzed for two donors (one aged 18 to 30 and one aged 80 or older). Using deep sequencing normalized with unique cDNA molecular identifiers, the study measured how TCR beta repertoire diversity changes with age. The full study reports these points: Estimates of total diversity from one million sequenced T cells were regarded as lower bounds and underestimates. Compared with the aged group, more naive CD4+ T cells, fewer expanded clones and increased TCR diversity were shown by the long-lived group, suggesting age selection. As age increased, observed TCR beta diversity per million T cells dropped in a roughly linear way, and a significant reduction was already evident by age 40. Since profiling was done on bulk unsorted PBMCs, naive and antigen-experienced compartments could not be conclusively compared. Because donor CMV infection status was unknown, age-related changes in expanded clonotypes were potentially confounded. There was a strong correlation between observed TCR beta diversity and the percentage of naive T cells measured by flow cytometry.

Receptors were amplified or captured by 5' RACE. Sequencing used an Illumina HiSeq 2500. A second PCR of roughly 7 to 11 cycles was run with a J-beta primer mix and a sample-barcoded 5' primer. Each TCR beta cDNA molecule received a unique molecular identifier from a template-switch 5' adaptor carrying 12 random nucleotides. Each sample yielded at least 2.5 million CDR3-containing paired-end reads. All of the RNA was converted into first-strand cDNA using the Mint cDNA synthesis kit, with a TRBC-specific oligonucleotide serving as the primer. Following uracil-DNA glycosylase treatment, a first 18-cycle PCR with universal primers M1SS and BC2_uni_R was performed on all cDNA. As for how the authors treated the data: Each sample was normalized by randomly selecting 1 million high-quality reads, each carrying a distinct molecular identifier. Reads sharing molecular identifiers were discarded rather than binned into consensus sequences. MiTCR, run with a Q25 quality threshold and the strictest error-elimination algorithm, handled CDR3 identification, clonotype clustering and error correction. Lower-bound total TCR beta diversity was estimated with a nonparametric unseen species model using Euler transformation. TCRdb cleaned the public reads at Q25 with fastp, built clones with MiXCR and kept in-frame beta chains. Under each unique CDR3 protein, matching rows form one entry showing the most common genes and DNA. These V and J calls derive from TCRdb rather than the authors' analysis. In this sample the table shows 1 million or so distinct CDR3 sequences, 40% to 45% of which occur a single time. The ten most abundant clones make up approximately 17% of the sample.

This clonotype was found many times. Its binding antigen is unknown. No base-level quality is on record; no much larger clone is a single base apart. Systemically healthy Caucasian individuals from Russia, around 38 in total and aged roughly 6 to 100 years, were included as donors. Ten milliliters of peripheral blood were collected from each donor into EDTA-treated Vacutainer tubes. Ficoll-Paque density-gradient centrifugation was used to isolate PBMCs, with at least 7 million obtained per sample. Trizol reagent was used to extract total RNA from PBMCs, with at least 5 micrograms per sample. The percentages of naive CD45RAhigh/CD27high T cells were determined by flow cytometry on a PBMC aliquot from every donor. The TCR was taken from a woman between 55 and 75 years old in good health. The material sequenced was blood.

CDR3 region: CASSFRGGYGYTF. The DNA reads as follows: TGTGCCAGCAGTTTCAGGGGGGGCTATGGCTACACCTTC. The chain is made from TRBV12-3 or TRBV12-4 and TRBJ1-2, with 7 middle bases fitting TRBD1. There are 13 amino acids in the CDR3, from cysteine to phenylalanine inclusive. CDR3 DNA is the only sequence kept; it has 39 bases, read in frame from the first base. V is trimmed back by 3 bases and J by 4 bases, and the junction contains 2 bases that no gene match accounts for.